The rows below give T cell receptor beta chains drawn from one sample of a study of T cells in Graves' hyperthyroidism and ophthalmopathy. TCRdb re-called the multiplex PCR reads through MiXCR, storing one row per CDR3 protein. The table records 550,000 to 600,000 distinct CDR3 sequences, approximately 15% of them present only once. Sequencing used blood. The receptors originated from a woman between 18 and 30 years old with Graves' hyperthyroidism. Both conserved end residues are part of each CDR3. Only some rows state a clone size, as once, few, many or a class for expanded clones.

TRBJ2-5,many,TRBV11-2,CASSTYAGAETQYF
TRBJ1-1,once,TRBV20-1,CSARRRGISTEAFF
TRBJ2-1,few,TRBV9,CASSARMGGSGEQFF
TRBJ1-1,many,TRBV18,CASSPLSPQGNTEAFF
TRBJ2-7,NA,TRBV29-1,CSVLDAGGYEQYF
TRBJ2-3,few,TRBV5-1,CASSPIGTSGPDTQYF
TRBJ1-6,few,TRBV19,CASNGFYNSPLHF
TRBJ2-7,NA,TRBV7-6,CASSVTNSYEQYF
TRBJ2-3,many,TRBV28,CASSLGLEDTQYF
TRBJ1-2,NA,TRBV7-9,CASSLAVFGYTF
TRBJ1-1,NA,TRBV5-8,CASSLTGGFTEAFF
TRBJ2-5,few,TRBV5-1,CASSLVSGGVSETQYF
TRBJ1-1,many,TRBV12-3/TRBV12-4,CASRGGETEAFF
TRBJ1-2,NA,TRBV5-6,CASSLFIQGESSDGYTF
TRBJ1-1,few,TRBV29-1,CSVAWGLGTEAFF
TRBJ1-3,NA,TRBV9,CASSVDSFSSGNTIYF
TRBJ2-2,NA,TRBV9,CASRERSETGELFF
TRBJ2-1,few,TRBV4-3,CASSHQAGSNEQFF
TRBJ2-1,many,TRBV24-1,CATSDPRGPQGYEQFF
TRBJ1-2,NA,TRBV20-1,CSAPGASGGYTF
TRBJ2-3,many,TRBV19,CASSIAVSPDTQYF
TRBJ2-1,NA,TRBV9,CASSASTLAGSYNEQFF
TRBJ1-1,many,TRBV6-1,CASSEVSRTEAFF
TRBJ1-1,many,TRBV15,CATSRDWNTEAFF
TRBJ1-3,many,TRBV20-1,CSARDWAGTGNTIYF
TRBJ1-2,many,TRBV7-8,CASGQGGRGYTF
TRBJ1-1,NA,TRBV3-1,CASSQRSMNTEAFF
TRBJ2-7,many,TRBV20-1,CSAREGGQYPYEQYF
TRBJ2-4,NA,TRBV15,CATSGPNIQYF
TRBJ2-1,few,TRBV10-3,CAISEQAGGNEQFF
TRBJ1-1,many,TRBV2,CASSEGVGNTEAFF
TRBJ2-7,many,TRBV20-1,CSATPGLPSEQYF
TRBJ2-3,few,TRBV7-3,CASSTVAIKGTQYF
TRBJ2-7,many,TRBV28,CASSFREDEQYF
TRBJ2-7,many,TRBV20-1,CSATPGQGHEQYF
TRBJ2-3,NA,TRBV20-1,CSARATSGYTDTQYF
TRBJ2-2,NA,TRBV2,CASSNRELVGELFF
TRBJ2-7,NA,TRBV14,CASSQDRLSSEQYF
TRBJ1-2,NA,TRBV4-2,CASSPSSRSLDGYTF
TRBJ2-1,NA,TRBV28,CASSFLGLADNEQFF
TRBJ1-4,many,TRBV25-1,CASSRQAGQGTEKLFF
TRBJ2-1,many,TRBV7-3,CASSKQGDEQFF
TRBJ2-5,few,TRBV2,CASSLSGGGEETQYF
TRBJ2-5,once,TRBV7-2,CASSSTAITAETQYF
TRBJ2-5,many,TRBV2,CASSLDFGGTQYF
TRBJ2-5,many,TRBV11-2,CASSLEGQGFETQYF
TRBJ2-3,many,TRBV20-1,CSAADGGEISDTQYF
TRBJ2-7,NA,TRBV7-9,CASSLEDLSYEQYF